Below, one TCR beta chain is given with its context. Antigen specificity is unknown. Germline CDR1 reads MGHDK; CDR2 reads SYGVNS. The CDR3 covers 14 residues. V was cut by 2 bases and J by 1 base, with 6 bases left in between. Clones were sequenced by immunoSEQ multiplex PCR, and TCRdb holds only the in-frame ones, with some missing. The data hold approximately 130,000 clones, with around 83% observed a single time. This sample was taken from a study of T cell responses to AZD1222 COVID-19 vaccine. Whole-study findings and limits: Among AZD1222 vaccinees, only six or seven were seropositive at baseline. Repertoires were obtained only post-peak T cell response. Compared with day 0, the breadth and depth of the Spike-specific TCR repertoire rose significantly after two doses of AZD1222.

V is TRBV25-1 and J is TRBJ1-3; D not certain. Source: peripheral blood, taken 28 days after the second AZD1222 dose. The TCR comes from an adult who received the AZD1222 COVID-19 vaccine. The CDR3 sequence is CASSEAGSGNTIYF. The CDR3 DNA is TGTGCCAGCAGTGAAGCGGGGTCTGGAAACACCATATATTTT.